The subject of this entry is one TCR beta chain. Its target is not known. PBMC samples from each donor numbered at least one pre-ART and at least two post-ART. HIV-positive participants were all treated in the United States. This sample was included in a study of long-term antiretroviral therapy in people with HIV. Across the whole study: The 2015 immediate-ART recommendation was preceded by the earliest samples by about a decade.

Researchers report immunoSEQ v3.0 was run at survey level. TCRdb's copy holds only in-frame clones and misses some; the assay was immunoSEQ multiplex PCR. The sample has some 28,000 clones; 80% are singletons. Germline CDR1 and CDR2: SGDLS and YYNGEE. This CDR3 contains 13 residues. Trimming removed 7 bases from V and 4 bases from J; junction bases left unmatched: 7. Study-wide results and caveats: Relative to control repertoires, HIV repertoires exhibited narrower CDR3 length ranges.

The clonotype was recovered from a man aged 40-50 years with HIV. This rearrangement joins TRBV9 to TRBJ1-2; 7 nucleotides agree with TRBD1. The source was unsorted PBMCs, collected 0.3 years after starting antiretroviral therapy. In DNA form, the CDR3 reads TGTGCCAGCTTCCGACAGGGAGGCTATGGCTACACCTTC. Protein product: CASFRQGGYGYTF.